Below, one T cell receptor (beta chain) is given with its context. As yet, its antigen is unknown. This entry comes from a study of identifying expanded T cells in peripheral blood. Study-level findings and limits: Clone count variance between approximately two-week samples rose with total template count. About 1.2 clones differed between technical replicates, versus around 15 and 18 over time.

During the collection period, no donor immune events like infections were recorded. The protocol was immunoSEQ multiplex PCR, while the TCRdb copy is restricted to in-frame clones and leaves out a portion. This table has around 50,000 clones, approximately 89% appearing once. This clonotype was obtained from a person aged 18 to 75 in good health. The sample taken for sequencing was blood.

DNA for the CDR3: TGTGCCAGCTCACGGGGGTCTGGAGAGACCCAGTACTTC. As protein: CASSRGSGETQYF. The chain links TRBV18 to TRBJ2-5, with D perhaps matching TRBD1 or TRBD2 (5 bases each). Germline CDR1 is KGHSH and CDR2 is LQKENI. The CDR3 is made up of 13 amino acids. Deletions cut 4 bases from V and 4 bases from J, with 10 bases between.